The present T cell receptor beta chain was sequenced within a study of blood T cell repertoires in COVID-19. Germline V gene lookup returns CDR1 SGHRS and CDR2 YFSETQ. V lost 3 bases to trimming and J lost 12 bases; unmatched junction nucleotides: 14. The CDR3 is 14 amino acids. TCRdb's copy holds only in-frame clones and misses some; the assay was immunoSEQ multiplex PCR. The sample carries roughly 230,000 clones, 80% to 85% recorded once. The genes are TRBV5-1 and TRBJ2-7; TRBD2 aligns across 8 bases. The sequence came from a man aged 45-60 years who had recovered from COVID-19. Source material: PBMCs or T cells enriched from blood (not recorded which). The CDR3 DNA sequence: TGCGCCAGCAGCTCCTCCCCGGGGAGCGGGAGACCGTACTTC. Translated: CASSSSPGSGRPYF. Filled out from reference TRBV5-1 and TRBJ2-7, the complete variable domain reads KAGVTQTPRYLIKTRGQQVTLSCSPISGHRSVSWYQQTPGQGLQFLFEYFSETQRNKGNFPGRFSGRQFSNSRSEMNVSTLELGDSALYLCASSSSPGSGRPYFGPGTRLTVT.